This TCR beta chain was sequenced during a study of T cell responses to AZD1222 COVID-19 vaccine. The study, taken as a whole, reports: Of spike-specific TCRs, nearly half reportedly target regions left unmutated in variants.

To note about this clone: Its antigen is not known.

CDR3 length equals 18 residues. Assay used: immunoSEQ multiplex PCR; TCRdb lists only in-frame clones, some missing. The sample shows roughly 98,000 clones, more than 70% of them seen only once. The chain employs TRBV7-5 and TRBJ2-2; the table's TRBD2 call for D was not verified on the DNA. TRBV7-5 is recorded as a pseudogene. This TCR derives from an adult who received the AZD1222 COVID-19 vaccine. The material was peripheral blood, obtained 28 days after the second AZD1222 dose. The CDR3 DNA reads TGTGTCAGAAGCTTAGTAGGCGGGTCAAGCTGGGACACCGGGGAGCTGTTTTTT. Protein: CVRSLVGGSSWDTGELFF.